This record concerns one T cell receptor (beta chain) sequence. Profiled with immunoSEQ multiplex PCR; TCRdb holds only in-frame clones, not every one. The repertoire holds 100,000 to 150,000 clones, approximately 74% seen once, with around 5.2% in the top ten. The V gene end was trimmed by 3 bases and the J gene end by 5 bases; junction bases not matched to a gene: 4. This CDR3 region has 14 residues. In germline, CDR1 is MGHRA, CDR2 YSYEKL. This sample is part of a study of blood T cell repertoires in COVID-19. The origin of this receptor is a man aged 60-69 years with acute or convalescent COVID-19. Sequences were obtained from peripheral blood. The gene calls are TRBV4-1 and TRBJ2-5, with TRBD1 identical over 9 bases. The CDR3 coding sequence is TGCGCCAGCAGCCACGGGGACAGGGCGGAGACCCAGTACTTC. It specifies CASSHGDRAETQYF.